The rows below give T cell receptor beta chains drawn from one sample of a study of T cells in Graves' hyperthyroidism and ophthalmopathy. Each CDR3 protein gets one entry after TCRdb re-called the multiplex PCR reads with MiXCR. This sample has approximately 260,000 distinct CDR3 sequences; nearly 15% occur once, and the top ten carry more than 30%. The specimen sequenced was blood. The origin of the receptors is a woman between 50 and 59 years old with Graves' hyperthyroidism that later progressed to Graves' ophthalmopathy. The conserved cysteine and the conserved F or W are not part of the CDR3 here. For some rows the clone size is stated as once, few or many, or as a class when expanded; others skip it.

clone_size | v_call | cdr3_aa
NA | TRBV14 | ASSHARRRNEQF
many | TRBV28 | ASDGTSGRNEQF
many | TRBV24-1 | ATSKPGTASTDTQY
NA | TRBV18 | ASSPGQDASPLH
many | TRBV28 | ASTGGYNEQF
NA | TRBV20-1 | SACGTSGRHKNIQY
few | TRBV6-1 | ASSILLGVIYERQY
NA | TRBV16 | ASSQAGQGNEKLF
NA | TRBV10-3 | AISSEDWWRDRESKNIQY
many | TRBV12-3/TRBV12-4 | ASSPGQYPQY
many | TRBV28 | ASSGLGGFQETQY
few | TRBV24-1 | ATSDTTDRFHQPQH
many | TRBV28 | ASSLPSGRARDEQF
once | TRBV30 | AWSVLPGSEKAYEQY
many | TRBV5-1 | ASSPGLQGDSPLH
NA | TRBV7-3 | ASSLSGGGSSYEQY
many | TRBV28 | ASQPGQGFNEQF
few | TRBV27 | TSSGRSGANVLT
many | TRBV18 | ASSPPARPLYGYT
many | TRBV6-5 | ASKLATSTDTQY
few | TRBV5-4 | ASSPLWSGGNEQY
many | TRBV7-2 | ASSLQYNEKLF
NA | TRBV30 | AWRGGRDRNTGELF
NA | TRBV5-6 | ASSLAGRGYEQY
many | TRBV28 | ASSPGHGTEAF
many | TRBV5-6 | ASSLAAGVPSGNTIY
once | TRBV28 | AGSPSNYGYI
once | TRBV6-2/TRBV6-3 | ASSDSGGTVLRGYT
few | TRBV6-1 | ASSRGLAGVGGELF
many | TRBV7-9 | ASSLARESIEQY
few | TRBV24-1 | ATSDLGTSGTQY
medium-sized | TRBV28 | ASSSTGAGETQY
many | TRBV12-3/TRBV12-4 | ASLGFGEQY
NA | TRBV19 | ATGTGESPLH
many | TRBV2 | ASRGDRGLSYGYT
NA | TRBV6-1 | ASRTGLADYGYT
few | TRBV27 | ASSPRDRVGTEAF
NA | TRBV25-1 | ASSEYRDTNEKLF
many | TRBV3-1 | ASSIWEREGAAEQY
many | TRBV2 | ASTEDRGRYGYT
many | TRBV3-1 | ASSPTYVTNYGYT
many | TRBV27 | ASSLRLNSGSSYEQY
many | TRBV7-3 | ASSPSTGGELF
many | TRBV9 | ASSVDETGYTYEQY
NA | TRBV5-4 | ASSPGLAGVRPHEQY
many | TRBV12-3/TRBV12-4 | ASSRRNYEQY
NA | TRBV7-2 | ASSSGTENYGYT
NA | TRBV3-1 | ASSPLGEELF
many | TRBV2 | ATSTRADPYNEQF
NA | TRBV27 | ASSLSGGLAGGPNTGELF
NA | TRBV9 | ASGVSSDRWAEAF
NA | TRBV7-9 | ASSLRGSAGNTIY
NA | TRBV4-1 | ASSQDRTLNTEAF